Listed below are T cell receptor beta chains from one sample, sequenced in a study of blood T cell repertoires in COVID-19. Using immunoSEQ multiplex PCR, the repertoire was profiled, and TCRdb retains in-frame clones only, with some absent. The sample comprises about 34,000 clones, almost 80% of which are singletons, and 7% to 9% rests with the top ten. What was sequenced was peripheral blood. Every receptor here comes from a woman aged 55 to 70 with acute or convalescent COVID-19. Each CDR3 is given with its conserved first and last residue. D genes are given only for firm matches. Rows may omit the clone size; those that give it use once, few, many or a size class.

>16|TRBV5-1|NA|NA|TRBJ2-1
CASSLSIGGNYNEQFF
TGCGCCAGCAGCTTGAGTATTGGAGGGAACTACAATGAGCAGTTCTTC
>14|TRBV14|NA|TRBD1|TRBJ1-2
CASSAQQGNYGYTF
TGTGCCAGCAGCGCTCAACAGGGGAACTATGGCTACACCTTC
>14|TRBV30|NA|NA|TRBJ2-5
CAWSVRAREETQYF
TGTGCCTGGAGTGTAAGGGCCAGGGAAGAGACCCAGTACTTC
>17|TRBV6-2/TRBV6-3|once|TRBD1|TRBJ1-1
CASSYGFRDRANTEAFF
TGTGCCAGCAGTTACGGTTTTAGGGACAGGGCCAACACTGAAGCTTTCTTT
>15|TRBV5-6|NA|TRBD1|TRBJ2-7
CASSLSPDRGGEQYF
TGTGCCAGCAGCTTGTCCCCTGACAGGGGCGGCGAGCAGTACTTC
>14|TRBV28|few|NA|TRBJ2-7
CASSKGQIPYEQYF
TGTGCCAGCAGTAAAGGACAGATACCCTACGAGCAGTACTTC
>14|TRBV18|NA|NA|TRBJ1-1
CASSPMGGNTEAFF
TGTGCCAGCTCACCGATGGGGGGGAACACTGAAGCTTTCTTT
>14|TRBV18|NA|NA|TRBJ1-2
CASSPGQPNYGYTF
TGTGCCAGCTCACCGGGGCAGCCTAACTATGGCTACACCTTC
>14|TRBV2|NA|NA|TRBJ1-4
CASSYRETNEKLFF
TGTGCCAGCAGCTACAGGGAAACTAATGAAAAACTGTTTTTT
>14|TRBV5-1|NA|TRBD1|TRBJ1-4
CASSPDRVNEKLFF
TGCGCCAGCAGCCCGGACAGGGTTAACGAAAAACTGTTTTTT
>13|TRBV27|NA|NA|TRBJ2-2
CASSLRRGGELFF
TGTGCCAGCAGTCTCCGGAGGGGCGGGGAGCTGTTTTTT
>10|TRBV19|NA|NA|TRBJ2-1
CASTGDEQFF
TGTGCCAGTACCGGGGATGAGCAGTTCTTC
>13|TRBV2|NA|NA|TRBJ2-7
CASDLTGNGEQYF
TGTGCCAGTGATCTCACAGGGAACGGCGAGCAGTACTTC
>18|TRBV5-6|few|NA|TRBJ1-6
CASSLWPGTQRDNSPLHF
TGTGCCAGCAGCTTGTGGCCCGGAACTCAGAGGGATAATTCACCCCTCCACTTT
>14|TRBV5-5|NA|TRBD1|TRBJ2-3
CASSLGQGADTQYF
TGTGCCAGCAGCTTGGGGCAGGGGGCAGATACGCAGTATTTT
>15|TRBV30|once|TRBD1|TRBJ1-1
CAWSRQGALAIEAFF
TGTGCCTGGAGTCGACAGGGGGCGTTGGCGATTGAAGCTTTCTTT
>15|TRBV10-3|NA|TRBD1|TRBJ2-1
CAISDGTGPNNEQFF
TGTGCCATCAGTGACGGGACAGGGCCCAACAATGAGCAGTTCTTC
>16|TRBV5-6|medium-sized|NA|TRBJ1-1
CASSDAQGPLLTEAFF
TGTGCCAGCAGCGACGCACAGGGACCGCTCCTCACTGAAGCTTTCTTT
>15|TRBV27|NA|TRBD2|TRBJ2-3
CASSLGSGNTDTQYF
TGTGCCAGCAGTTTAGGTAGCGGGAACACAGATACGCAGTATTTT
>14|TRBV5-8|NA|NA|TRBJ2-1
CASSLVPGWNEQFF
TGTGCCAGCAGCTTGGTTCCGGGATGGAATGAGCAGTTCTTC
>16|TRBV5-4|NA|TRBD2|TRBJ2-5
CASSLSLAGGPSTQYF
TGTGCCAGCAGCTTAAGTTTAGCGGGGGGCCCCTCTACCCAGTACTTC
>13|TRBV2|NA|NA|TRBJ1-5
CASSERENQPQHF
TGTGCCAGCAGTGAAAGAGAAAATCAGCCCCAGCATTTT
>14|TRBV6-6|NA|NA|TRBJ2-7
CASRPTGGAYEQYF
TGTGCCAGCAGACCCACAGGGGGGGCCTACGAGCAGTACTTC
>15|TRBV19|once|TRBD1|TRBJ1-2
CASSIGGTGADGYTF
TGTGCCAGTAGTATCGGTGGGACAGGGGCCGATGGCTACACCTTC
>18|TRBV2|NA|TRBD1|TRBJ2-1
CASSDPWDSRLSYNEQFF
TGTGCCAGCAGTGATCCCTGGGACAGCCGACTTTCCTACAATGAGCAGTTCTTC
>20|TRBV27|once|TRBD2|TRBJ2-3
CASSIILAGGPSTSTDTQYF
TGTGCCAGCAGTATCATACTAGCGGGGGGGCCTTCAACTAGCACAGATACGCAGTATTTT
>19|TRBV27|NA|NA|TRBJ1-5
CASSLVGAGLEYSNQPQHF
TGTGCCAGCAGTTTAGTAGGGGCCGGCCTGGAATATAGCAATCAGCCCCAGCATTTT
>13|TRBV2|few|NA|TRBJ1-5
CASRGQLNQPQHF
TGTGCCAGCAGGGGGCAGTTGAATCAGCCCCAGCATTTT
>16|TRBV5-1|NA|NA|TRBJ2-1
CASSLALGGAYNEQFF
TGCGCCAGCAGCTTGGCCCTAGGTGGGGCTTACAATGAGCAGTTCTTC
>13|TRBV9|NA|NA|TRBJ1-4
CASSVGGNEKLFF
TGTGCCAGCAGCGTAGGAGGAAACGAAAAACTGTTTTTT
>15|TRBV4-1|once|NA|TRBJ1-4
CASSQEAGMVLELFF
TGCGCCAGCAGCCAAGAAGCTGGTATGGTGTTAGAGCTGTTTTTT
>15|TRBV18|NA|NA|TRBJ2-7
CASSPDMGASHEQYF
TGTGCCAGCTCACCGGATATGGGGGCTTCCCACGAGCAGTACTTC
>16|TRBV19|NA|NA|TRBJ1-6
CASSPLDGEDNSPLHF
TGTGCCAGTAGCCCGTTGGACGGGGAAGATAATTCACCCCTCCACTTT
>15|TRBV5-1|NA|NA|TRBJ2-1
CASSLDVVGGNEQFF
TGCGCCAGCAGCTTGGACGTGGTTGGGGGGAATGAGCAGTTCTTC
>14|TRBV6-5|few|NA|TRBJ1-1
CASTNRDKNTEAFF
TGTGCCAGCACAAACAGGGATAAGAACACTGAAGCTTTCTTT
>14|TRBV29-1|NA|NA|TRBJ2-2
CSVEQGWNTGELFF
TGCAGCGTTGAACAGGGGTGGAACACCGGGGAGCTGTTTTTT
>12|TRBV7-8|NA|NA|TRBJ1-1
CASSLVRVGAFF
TGTGCCAGCAGCTTGGTTCGGGTCGGAGCTTTCTTT
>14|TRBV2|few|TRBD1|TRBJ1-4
CASRKTGTDEKLFF
TGTGCCAGCCGGAAGACAGGGACGGATGAAAAACTGTTTTTT
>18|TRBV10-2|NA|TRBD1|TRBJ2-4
CASSDSGTGALAKNIQYF
TGCGCCAGCAGTGATTCCGGGACAGGGGCCCTAGCCAAAAACATTCAGTACTTC
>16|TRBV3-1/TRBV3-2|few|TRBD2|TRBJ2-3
CASSQDNSGLTDTQYF
TGTGCCAGCAGCCAAGATAATAGCGGGCTCACAGATACGCAGTATTTT
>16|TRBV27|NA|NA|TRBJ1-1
CASRPTVGGVNTEAFF
TGTGCCAGCAGGCCGACAGTCGGGGGAGTCAACACTGAAGCTTTCTTT
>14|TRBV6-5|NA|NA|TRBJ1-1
CASLDLALNTEAFF
TGTGCCAGCTTAGACTTAGCGTTGAACACTGAAGCTTTCTTT
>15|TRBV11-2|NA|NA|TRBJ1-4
CASSLGHATNEKLFF
TGTGCCAGCAGCTTAGGACACGCAACTAATGAAAAACTGTTTTTT
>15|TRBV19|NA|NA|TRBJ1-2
CASSIGQGQTYGYTF
TGTGCCAGTAGTATAGGGCAGGGGCAAACCTATGGCTACACCTTC
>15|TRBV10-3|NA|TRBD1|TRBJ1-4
CAISGQGQTNEKLFF
TGTGCCATCAGTGGACAGGGGCAAACTAATGAAAAACTGTTTTTT
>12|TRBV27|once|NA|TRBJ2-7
CASSPPGNEQYF
TGTGCCAGCAGTCCTCCCGGGAACGAGCAGTACTTC
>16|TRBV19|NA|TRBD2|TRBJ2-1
CASSSASGATRDEQFF
TGTGCCAGTAGTTCGGCTAGCGGGGCGACCAGGGATGAGCAGTTCTTC
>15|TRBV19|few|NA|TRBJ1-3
CASSPPTVSGNTIYF
TGTGCCAGTAGTCCTCCGACAGTCTCTGGAAACACCATATATTTT
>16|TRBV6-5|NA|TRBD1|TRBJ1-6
CASSYSQDRVASPLHF
TGTGCCAGCAGTTACAGCCAGGACAGGGTGGCTTCACCCCTCCACTTT
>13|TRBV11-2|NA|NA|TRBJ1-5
CASSPFAGQPQHF
TGTGCCAGCAGCCCTTTCGCGGGACAGCCCCAGCATTTT
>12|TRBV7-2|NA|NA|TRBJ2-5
CASSLYQETQYF
TGTGCCAGCAGCTTATATCAAGAGACCCAGTACTTC
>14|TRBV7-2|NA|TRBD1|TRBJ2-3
CASSLGQGTDTQYF
TGTGCCAGCAGCTTGGGACAGGGAACAGATACGCAGTATTTT
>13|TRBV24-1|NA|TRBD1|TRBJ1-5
CATSEGANQPQHF
TGTGCCACCAGCGAGGGGGCCAATCAGCCCCAGCATTTT
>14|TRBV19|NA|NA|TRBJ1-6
CASRTGFYNSPLHF
TGTGCCAGTAGAACAGGGTTCTATAATTCACCCCTCCACTTT